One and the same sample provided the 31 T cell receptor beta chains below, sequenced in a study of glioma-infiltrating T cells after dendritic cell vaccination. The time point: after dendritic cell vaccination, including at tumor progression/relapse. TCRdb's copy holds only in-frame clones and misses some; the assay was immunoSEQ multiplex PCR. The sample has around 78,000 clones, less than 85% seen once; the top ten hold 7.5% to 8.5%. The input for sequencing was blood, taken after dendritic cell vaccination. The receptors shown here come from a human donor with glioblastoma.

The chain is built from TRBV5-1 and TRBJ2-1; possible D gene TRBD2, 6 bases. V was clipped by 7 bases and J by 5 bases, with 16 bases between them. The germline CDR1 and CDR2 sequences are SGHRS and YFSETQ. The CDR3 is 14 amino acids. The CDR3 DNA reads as TGCGCCAGCTTGCGGGGCGGGATGGACAATGAGCAGTTCTTC. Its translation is CASLRGGMDNEQFF.

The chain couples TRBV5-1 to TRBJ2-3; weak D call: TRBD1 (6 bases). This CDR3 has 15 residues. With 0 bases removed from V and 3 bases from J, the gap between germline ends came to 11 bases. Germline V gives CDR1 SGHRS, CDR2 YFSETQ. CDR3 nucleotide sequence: TGCGCCAGCAGCTTGGAGGACAGAATGACAGATACGCAGTATTTT. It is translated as CASSLEDRMTDTQYF. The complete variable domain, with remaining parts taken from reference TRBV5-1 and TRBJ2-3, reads KAGVTQTPRYLIKTRGQQVTLSCSPISGHRSVSWYQQTPGQGLQFLFEYFSETQRNKGNFPGRFSGRQFSNSRSEMNVSTLELGDSALYLCASSLEDRMTDTQYFGPGTRLTVL.

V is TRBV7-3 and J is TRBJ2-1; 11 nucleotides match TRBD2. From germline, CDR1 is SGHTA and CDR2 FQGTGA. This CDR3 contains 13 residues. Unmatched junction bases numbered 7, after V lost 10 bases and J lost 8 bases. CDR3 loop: CATSTSGNYEQFF. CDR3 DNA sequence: TGTGCCACTTCGACTAGCGGGAACTATGAGCAGTTCTTC.

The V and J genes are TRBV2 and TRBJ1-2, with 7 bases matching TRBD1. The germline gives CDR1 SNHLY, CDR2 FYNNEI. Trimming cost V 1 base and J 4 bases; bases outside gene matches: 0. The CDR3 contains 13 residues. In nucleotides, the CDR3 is TGTGCCAGCAGTGAAGGGACAGGCTATGGCTACACCTTC. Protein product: CASSEGTGYGYTF.

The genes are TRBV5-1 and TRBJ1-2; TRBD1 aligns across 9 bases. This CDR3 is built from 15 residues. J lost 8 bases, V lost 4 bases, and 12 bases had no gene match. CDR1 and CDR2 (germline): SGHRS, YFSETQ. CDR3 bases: TGCGCCAGCAGCCCCGGGACAGGGTGGAATTGGGGCTACACCTTC. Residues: CASSPGTGWNWGYTF.

The CDR3 loop reads CASRFDSGNYNEQFF. The CDR3 DNA is TGTGCCAGCAGATTCGATAGCGGCAACTACAATGAGCAGTTCTTC. The rearrangement joins TRBV28 to TRBJ2-1; TRBD2 is a possible D gene (6 bases). Germline V gene sequence: CDR1 MDHEN, CDR2 SYDVKM. This CDR3 has 15 residues. V was shortened by 6 bases and J by 3 bases, with 15 bases between the two germline ends.

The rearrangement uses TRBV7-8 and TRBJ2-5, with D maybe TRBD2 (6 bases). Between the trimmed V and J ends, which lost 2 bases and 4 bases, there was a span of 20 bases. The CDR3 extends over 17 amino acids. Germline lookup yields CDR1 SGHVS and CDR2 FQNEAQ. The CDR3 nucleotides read TGTGCCAGCAGCTTACACCCCCTCCGGGGAGGAGGAGAGACCCAGTACTTC. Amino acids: CASSLHPLRGGGETQYF.

As DNA, the CDR3 is TGTGCCAGCAGCGTTACTAGCGGGGCTGCGACAGATACGCAGTATTTT. Protein sequence: CASSVTSGAATDTQYF. V and J are TRBV9 and TRBJ2-3, with 10 bases aligning to TRBD2. This CDR3 is 16 amino acids long. V lost 2 bases, J lost 3 bases, and 6 bases stayed unmatched. Germline-derived CDR1 and CDR2 are SGDLS and YYNGEE.

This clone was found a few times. Written as DNA, the CDR3 is TGTGCCAGTAGTCTCCGGACAGGGGGCGACGAGCAGTACTTC. Translating gives CASSLRTGGDEQYF. This chain joins TRBV19 and TRBJ2-7; TRBD1 matches at 11 bases. Germline-derived CDR1 and CDR2 are LNHDA and SQIVND (reference sequence). The V and J ends lost 5 bases and 5 bases, in that order; junction bases with no gene match: 5. This CDR3 region has 14 residues.

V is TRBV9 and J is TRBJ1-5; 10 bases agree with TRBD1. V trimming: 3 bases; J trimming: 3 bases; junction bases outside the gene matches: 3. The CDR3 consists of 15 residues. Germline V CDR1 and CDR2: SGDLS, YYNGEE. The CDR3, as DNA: TGTGCCAGCAGCGCAGGGACAGGGGCCAATCAGCCCCAGCATTTT. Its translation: CASSAGTGANQPQHF.

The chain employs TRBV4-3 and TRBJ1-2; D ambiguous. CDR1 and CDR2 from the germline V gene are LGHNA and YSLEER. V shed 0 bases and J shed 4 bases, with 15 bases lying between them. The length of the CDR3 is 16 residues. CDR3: CASSQDRNRRLYGYTF. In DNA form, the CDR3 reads TGCGCCAGCAGCCAAGATAGGAACAGAAGGCTCTATGGCTACACCTTC.

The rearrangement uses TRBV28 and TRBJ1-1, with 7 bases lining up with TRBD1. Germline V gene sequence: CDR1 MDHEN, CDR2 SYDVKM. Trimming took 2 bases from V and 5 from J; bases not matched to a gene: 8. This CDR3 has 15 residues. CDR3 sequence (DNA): TGTGCCAGCAGTTTACTCCAACAGGGGCGAACTGAAGCTTTCTTT. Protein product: CASSLLQQGRTEAFF.

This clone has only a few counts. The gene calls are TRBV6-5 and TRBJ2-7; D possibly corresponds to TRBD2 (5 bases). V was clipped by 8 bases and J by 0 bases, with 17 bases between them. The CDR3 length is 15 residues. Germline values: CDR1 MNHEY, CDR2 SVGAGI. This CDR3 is CASSALGGSSYEQYF. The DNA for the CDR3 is TGTGCCAGCTCAGCTTTAGGAGGAAGCTCCTACGAGCAGTACTTC.

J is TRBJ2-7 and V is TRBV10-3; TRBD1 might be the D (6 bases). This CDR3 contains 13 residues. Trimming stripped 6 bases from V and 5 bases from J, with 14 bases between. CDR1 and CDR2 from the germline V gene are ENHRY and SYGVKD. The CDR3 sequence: CAISERNRDEQYF. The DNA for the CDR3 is TGTGCCATCAGCGAACGAAACAGGGACGAGCAGTACTTC.

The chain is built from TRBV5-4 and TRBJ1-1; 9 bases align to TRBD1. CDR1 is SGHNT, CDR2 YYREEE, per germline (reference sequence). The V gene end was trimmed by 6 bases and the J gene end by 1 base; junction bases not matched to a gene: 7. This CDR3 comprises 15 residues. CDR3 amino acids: CASKTTGGGNTEAFF. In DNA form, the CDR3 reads TGTGCCAGCAAAACGACAGGGGGGGGGAACACTGAAGCTTTCTTT. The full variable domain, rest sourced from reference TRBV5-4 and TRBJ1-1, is ETGVTQSPTHLIKTRGQQVTLRCSSQSGHNTVSWYQQALGQGPQFIFQYYREEENGRGNFPPRFSGLQFPNYSSELNVNALELDDSALYLCASKTTGGGNTEAFFGQGTRLTVV.

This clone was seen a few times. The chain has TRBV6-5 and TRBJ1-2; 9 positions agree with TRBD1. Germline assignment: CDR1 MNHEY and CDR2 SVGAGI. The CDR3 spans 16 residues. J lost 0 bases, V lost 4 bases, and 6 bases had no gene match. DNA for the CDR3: TGTGCCAGCAGTTCTCGGGACAGGGCTTCTAACTATGGCTACACCTTC. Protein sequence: CASSSRDRASNYGYTF.

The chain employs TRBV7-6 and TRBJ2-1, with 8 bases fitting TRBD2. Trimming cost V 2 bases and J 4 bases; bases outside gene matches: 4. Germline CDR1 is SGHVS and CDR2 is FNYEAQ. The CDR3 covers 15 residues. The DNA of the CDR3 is TGTGCCAGCAGCTTAATAGCGGGGAGATACAATGAGCAGTTCTTC. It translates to CASSLIAGRYNEQFF. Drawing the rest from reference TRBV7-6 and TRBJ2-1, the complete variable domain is GAGVSQSPRYKVTKRGQDVALRCDPISGHVSLYWYRQALGQGPEFLTYFNYEAQQDKSGLPNDRFSAERPEGSISTLTIQRTEQRDSAMYRCASSLIAGRYNEQFFGPGTRLTVL.

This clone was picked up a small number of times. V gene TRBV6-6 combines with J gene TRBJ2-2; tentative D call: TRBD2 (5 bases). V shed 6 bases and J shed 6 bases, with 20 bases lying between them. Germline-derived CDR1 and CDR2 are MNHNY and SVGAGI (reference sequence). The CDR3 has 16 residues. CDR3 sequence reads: CASSRRTGKGAGELFF. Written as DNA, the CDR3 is TGTGCCAGCAGCAGACGGACCGGGAAGGGCGCCGGGGAGCTGTTTTTT.

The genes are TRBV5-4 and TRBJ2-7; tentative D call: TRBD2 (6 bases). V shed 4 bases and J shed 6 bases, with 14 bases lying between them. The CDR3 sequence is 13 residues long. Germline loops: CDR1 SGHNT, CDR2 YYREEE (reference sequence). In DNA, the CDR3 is TGTGCCAGCAGCCGCCCTAGGGGAGGCGAGCAGTACTTC. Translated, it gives CASSRPRGGEQYF.

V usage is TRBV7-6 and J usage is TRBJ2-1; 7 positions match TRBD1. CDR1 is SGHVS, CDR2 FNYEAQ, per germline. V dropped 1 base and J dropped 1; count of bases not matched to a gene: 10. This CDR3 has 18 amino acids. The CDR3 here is CASSLVALDRVSYNEQFF. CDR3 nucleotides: TGTGCCAGCAGCTTAGTCGCTCTCGACAGGGTTTCCTACAATGAGCAGTTCTTC.

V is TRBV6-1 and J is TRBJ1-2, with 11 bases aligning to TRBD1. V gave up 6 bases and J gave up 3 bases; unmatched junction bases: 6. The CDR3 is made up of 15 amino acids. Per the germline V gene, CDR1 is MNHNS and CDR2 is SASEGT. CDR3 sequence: CASSSGTGGDYGYTF. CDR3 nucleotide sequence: TGTGCCAGCAGCTCTGGGACAGGGGGGGACTATGGCTACACCTTC.

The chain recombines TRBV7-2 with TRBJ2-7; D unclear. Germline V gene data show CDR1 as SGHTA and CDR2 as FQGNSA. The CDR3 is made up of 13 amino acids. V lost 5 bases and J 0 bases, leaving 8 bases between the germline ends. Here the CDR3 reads CASSLWASYEQYF. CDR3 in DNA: TGTGCCAGCAGCCTGTGGGCCTCCTACGAGCAGTACTTC.

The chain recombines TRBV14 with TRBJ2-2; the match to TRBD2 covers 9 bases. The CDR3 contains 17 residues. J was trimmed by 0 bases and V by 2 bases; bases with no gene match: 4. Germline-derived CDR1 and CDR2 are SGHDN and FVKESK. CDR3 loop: CASSQRLAGANTGELFF. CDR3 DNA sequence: TGTGCCAGCAGCCAAAGATTAGCGGGAGCGAACACCGGGGAGCTGTTTTTT.

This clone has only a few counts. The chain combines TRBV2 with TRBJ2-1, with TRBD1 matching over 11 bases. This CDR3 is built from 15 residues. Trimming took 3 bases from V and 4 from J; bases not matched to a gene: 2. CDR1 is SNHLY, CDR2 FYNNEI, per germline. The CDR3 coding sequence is TGTGCCAGCAGTGAGGGACAGGGGGTATACAATGAGCAGTTCTTC. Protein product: CASSEGQGVYNEQFF.

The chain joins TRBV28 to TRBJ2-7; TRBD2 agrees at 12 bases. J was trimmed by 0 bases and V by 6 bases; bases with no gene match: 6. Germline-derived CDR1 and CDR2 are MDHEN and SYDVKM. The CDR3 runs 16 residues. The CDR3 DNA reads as TGTGCCAGCAGCCCTAGCGGGAGGGCCTTCTCCTACGAGCAGTACTTC. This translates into CASSPSGRAFSYEQYF. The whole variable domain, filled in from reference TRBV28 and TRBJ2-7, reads DVKVTQSSRYLVKRTGEKVFLECVQDMDHENMFWYRQDPGLGLRLIYFSYDVKMKEKGDIPEGYSVSREKKERFSLILESASTNQTSMYLCASSPSGRAFSYEQYFGPGTRLTVT.

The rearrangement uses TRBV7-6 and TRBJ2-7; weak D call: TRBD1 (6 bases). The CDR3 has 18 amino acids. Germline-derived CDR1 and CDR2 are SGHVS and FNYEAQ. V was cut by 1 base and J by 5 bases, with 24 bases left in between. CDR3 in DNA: TGTGCCAGCAGCTTAGTCCCCTACGCCAGGGGAGCTAGGGACGAGCAGTACTTC. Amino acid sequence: CASSLVPYARGARDEQYF.

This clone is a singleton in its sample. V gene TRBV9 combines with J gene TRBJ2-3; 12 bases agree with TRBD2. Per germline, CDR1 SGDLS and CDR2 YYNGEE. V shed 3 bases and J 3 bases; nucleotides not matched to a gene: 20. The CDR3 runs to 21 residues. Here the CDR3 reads CASSGRGDRPILAGGTDTQYF. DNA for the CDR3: TGTGCCAGCAGCGGGCGGGGGGACAGGCCTATCCTAGCGGGAGGGACAGATACGCAGTATTTT.

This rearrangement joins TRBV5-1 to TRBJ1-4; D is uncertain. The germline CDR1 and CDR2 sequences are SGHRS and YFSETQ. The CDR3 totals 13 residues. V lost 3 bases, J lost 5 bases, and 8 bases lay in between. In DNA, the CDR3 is TGCGCCAGCAGCTCCTACAGCAATGAAAAACTGTTTTTT. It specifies CASSSYSNEKLFF.

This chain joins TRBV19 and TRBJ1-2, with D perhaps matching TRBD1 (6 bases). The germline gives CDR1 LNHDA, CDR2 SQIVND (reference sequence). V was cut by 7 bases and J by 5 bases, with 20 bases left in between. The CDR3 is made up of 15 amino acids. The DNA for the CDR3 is TGTGCCAGTAAGTTACTCCCCGGGACACCTTATGGCTACACCTTC. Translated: CASKLLPGTPYGYTF.

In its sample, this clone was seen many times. CDR3 protein: CASSQLTDSNQPQHF. The CDR3 DNA follows: TGTGCCAGCAGCCAATTGACAGATAGCAATCAGCCCCAGCATTTT. The V and J genes are TRBV16 and TRBJ1-5, with D possibly being TRBD1 (5 bases). The CDR3 consists of 15 residues. Per the germline V gene, CDR1 is KGHSY and CDR2 is FQNENV. Between the trimmed V and J ends, which lost 1 base and 0 bases, there was a span of 7 bases.

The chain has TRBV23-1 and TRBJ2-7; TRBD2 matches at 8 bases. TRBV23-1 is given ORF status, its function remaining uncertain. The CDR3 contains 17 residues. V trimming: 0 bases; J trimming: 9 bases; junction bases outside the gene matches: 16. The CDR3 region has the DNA TGCGCCAGCAGTCAATCGACAGGTGCGGCGGGGGGCCAGGGGCAGTACTTC. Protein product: CASSQSTGAAGGQGQYF.